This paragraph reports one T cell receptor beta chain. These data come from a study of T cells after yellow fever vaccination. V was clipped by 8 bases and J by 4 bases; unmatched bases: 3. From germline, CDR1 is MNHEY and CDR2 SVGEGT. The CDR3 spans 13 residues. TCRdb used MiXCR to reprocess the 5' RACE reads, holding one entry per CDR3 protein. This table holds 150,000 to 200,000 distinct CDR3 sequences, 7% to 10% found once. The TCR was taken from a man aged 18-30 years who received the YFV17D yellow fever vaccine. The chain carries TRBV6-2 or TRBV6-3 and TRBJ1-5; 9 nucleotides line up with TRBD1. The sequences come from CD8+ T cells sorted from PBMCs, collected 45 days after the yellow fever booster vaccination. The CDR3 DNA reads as TGTGCCAGCGAACAGGGGGCAAATCAGCCCCAGCATTTT. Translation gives CASEQGANQPQHF.